This T cell receptor (beta chain) originates from a study of blood T cell repertoires in COVID-19. The CDR3 covers 14 residues. Germline V lookup: CDR1 SEHNR, CDR2 FQNEAQ (reference sequence). Trimming cost V 1 base and J 0 bases, with 7 bases left between them. Original data processing: The authors estimated nucleated cell counts from reference gene primer amplification. Method: immunoSEQ multiplex PCR; TCRdb's copy keeps in-frame clones and lacks some. Clone size and V and J calls were adopted from that table, with D and trimming inferred from the DNA. The sample consists of some 170,000 clones, more than 80% of them appearing once.

The source of this sequence is a woman between 35 and 50 years old with COVID-19, enrolled during active disease. V usage is TRBV7-9 and J usage is TRBJ2-7, with a weak D call TRBD1 (6 bases). Sequenced sample: peripheral blood. The CDR3: CASSLVGGSYEQYF. The CDR3 nucleotides are TGTGCCAGCAGCTTAGTAGGGGGCTCCTACGAGCAGTACTTC.